This T cell receptor beta chain came from a study of patients and donors after allogeneic stem cell transplantation. The CDR3 runs to 16 residues. Germline lookup yields CDR1 MNHEY and CDR2 SMNVEV (reference sequence). Trimming took 2 bases from V and 6 from J; bases not matched to a gene: 11. One entry per CDR3 protein results from TCRdb running MiXCR on the RT-PCR reads. This repertoire shows about a million distinct CDR3 sequences, about a sixth found once; its top ten account for under 6.5%. This clonotype came up a few times. The chain joins TRBV27 to TRBJ2-7; 9 bases map to TRBD1. This TCR came from a human donor who was either an allogeneic HSCT recipient or a stem cell or donor lymphocyte infusion donor (not recorded which). It is not recorded whose cells these are; they may come from a transplant donor. Sequenced material: blood, either unsorted or a sorted T cell fraction (not recorded which). The DNA of the CDR3 is TGTGCCAGCAGTTTACGTACAGGGGGCAGTAGGGGCGAGCAGTACTTC. Translating it yields CASSLRTGGSRGEQYF.